This is a list of T cell receptor beta chains from one sample in a study of blood T cells in healthy people across ages. TCRdb re-called the 5' RACE reads with MiXCR, one entry per CDR3 protein. The sample contains 450,000 to 650,000 distinct CDR3 sequences, nearly 25% of which appear only once. The sample also formed part of further work on T cells of mothers and their children.

The sequenced sample consisted of blood. These receptor sequences come from a boy aged 10-17 years in good health. Each CDR3 is given with its conserved first and last residue. A D gene is named only where the DNA matches it firmly. Clone sizes are given selectively: once, few, many, or a class where the clone is expanded.

j_gene | d_gene | v_gene | abundance | CDR3nt | CDR3aa
TRBJ2-3 | TRBD2 | TRBV7-3 | few | TGTGCCAGCAGCTCACTAGCGGGCACAGATACGCAGTATTTT | CASSSLAGTDTQYF
TRBJ1-3 | - | TRBV3-1 | few | TGTGCCAGCAGCCCGGATGGCAGCAGCTCTGGAAACACCATATATTTT | CASSPDGSSSGNTIYF
TRBJ2-7 | - | TRBV12-3/TRBV12-4 | few | TGTGCCAGCAGTTTCGTCCCGGGGAGAGTCCCCTACGAGCAGTACTTC | CASSFVPGRVPYEQYF
TRBJ1-1 | - | TRBV2 | - | TGTGCCAGCATAAGGGCTGGGAACACTGAAGCTTTCTTT | CASIRAGNTEAFF
TRBJ2-6 | - | TRBV4-3 | - | TGCGCCAGCAGCCAAGCTCAGCACGGAGCCAACGTCCTGACTTTC | CASSQAQHGANVLTF
TRBJ2-3 | - | TRBV20-1 | - | TGCAGTGCCCCGAGGGCTACCGATACGCAGTATTTT | CSAPRATDTQYF
TRBJ1-3 | - | TRBV6-6 | - | TGTGCCAGCACCTCCGGAGACTCTGGAAACACCATATATTTT | CASTSGDSGNTIYF
TRBJ2-5 | - | TRBV12-3/TRBV12-4 | few | TGTGCCAGCAGTATCGCCAGCGGATACCAAGAGACCCAGTACTTC | CASSIASGYQETQYF
TRBJ1-1 | - | TRBV4-3 | few | TGCGCCAGCAGCCAAGATAAGGGCAGCTACACTGAAGCTTTCTTT | CASSQDKGSYTEAFF
TRBJ1-1 | - | TRBV20-1 | once | TGCAGTGCTCGTTCGGCAAGGGGAGGCACTGAAGCTTTCTTT | CSARSARGGTEAFF
TRBJ1-4 | - | TRBV28 | few | TGTGCCAGCAGCTCCTGGGGCAGGGTCGGGGAAAAACTGTTTTTT | CASSSWGRVGEKLFF
TRBJ2-1 | TRBD2 | TRBV6-1 | few | TGTGCCAGCAGTCTGGCATTCCTAGCGGGCTCCTACAATGAGCAGTTCTTC | CASSLAFLAGSYNEQFF
TRBJ2-7 | TRBD2 | TRBV5-6 | - | TGTGCCAGCAGCTTGTATGGGACTACATACGAGCAGTACTTC | CASSLYGTTYEQYF
TRBJ2-5 | TRBD2 | TRBV7-8 | few | TGTGCCAGCAGCTTAGGTTCCCTAGCGGCTCAAGAGACCCAGTACTTC | CASSLGSLAAQETQYF
TRBJ2-5 | - | TRBV14 | - | TGTGCCAGCAGCCAAGAGATTCAAGAGACCCAGTGCTTC | CASSQEIQETQCF
TRBJ1-4 | TRBD1 | TRBV9 | - | TGTGCCAGCAGCGCGCCCGGGACAGGGGATGAAAAACTGTTTTTT | CASSAPGTGDEKLFF
TRBJ1-2 | TRBD1 | TRBV20-1 | - | TGCAGTTCTCGCAGGGGGAACTATGGCTACACCTTC | CSSRRGNYGYTF
TRBJ2-7 | - | TRBV7-2 | - | TGTGCCAGCAGCACTTTTGGGGTCGGCTCCTACGAGCAGTACTTC | CASSTFGVGSYEQYF
TRBJ1-6 | - | TRBV6-1 | few | TGTGCCAGCAGTGCAGGGATCGGTAATTCACCCCTCCACTTT | CASSAGIGNSPLHF
TRBJ2-1 | - | TRBV20-1 | - | TGCAGTGCCCTAGGTGTGGCGGTGTACAATGAGCAGTTCTTC | CSALGVAVYNEQFF
TRBJ2-1 | TRBD1 | TRBV10-3 | - | TGTGCCATCAGTGAAGGGACAGTAAACAATGAGCAGTTCTTC | CAISEGTVNNEQFF
TRBJ2-1 | - | TRBV20-1 | - | TGCAGTGCCCCTGAGGCGAGGATCTCCTACAATGAGCAGTTCTTC | CSAPEARISYNEQFF
TRBJ2-4 | - | TRBV29-1 | many | TGCAGCGTTGTTGAGGGGCCAGCCAAAAACATTCAGTACTTC | CSVVEGPAKNIQYF
TRBJ2-3 | TRBD1 | TRBV6-6 | - | TGTGCCAGCAAAATTGACAGGGCGGGAGATACGCAGTATTTT | CASKIDRAGDTQYF
TRBJ2-1 | - | TRBV6-2/TRBV6-3 | - | TGTGCCAGCACCCCCGTTTCTAGTTTGCTCAATGAGCAGTTCTTC | CASTPVSSLLNEQFF
TRBJ2-7 | - | TRBV28 | - | TGTGCCAGCAGTGGTTCCGACGAGCAGTACTTC | CASSGSDEQYF
TRBJ2-7 | TRBD1 | TRBV24-1 | - | TGTGCCACCAGTGGATTCGGGGACAGGGGCTTCTACGAGCAGTACTTC | CATSGFGDRGFYEQYF
TRBJ1-5 | - | TRBV28 | few | TGTGCCAGCAGTCCCTTGACAGGTTATAGCAATCAGCCCCAGCATTTT | CASSPLTGYSNQPQHF
TRBJ2-4 | TRBD1 | TRBV6-6 | few | TGTGCCAGCAGTTTACAGGGGGGCGCAATCATTCAGTACTTC | CASSLQGGAIIQYF
TRBJ2-1 | TRBD2 | TRBV29-1 | - | TGCAGCGTTGAGGGACGGGGGGTACGGGATGAGCAGTTCTTC | CSVEGRGVRDEQFF
TRBJ2-7 | TRBD2 | TRBV7-2 | - | TGTGCCAGCAGCTTAGCGGCTAGCGGGTCCTACGAGCAGTACTTC | CASSLAASGSYEQYF
TRBJ2-2 | - | TRBV29-1 | once | TGCAGCGTCACCAAAGCACAGGTTAACACCGGGGAGCTGTTTTTT | CSVTKAQVNTGELFF
TRBJ2-2 | TRBD2 | TRBV11-2 | few | TGTGCCAGCAAAGCGGGGCCGAACACCGGGGAGCTGTTTTTT | CASKAGPNTGELFF
TRBJ2-6 | - | TRBV28 | few | TGTGCCAGCAGTTTTTATTCGACGGGGGCTGGGGCCAACGTCCTGACTTTC | CASSFYSTGAGANVLTF
TRBJ1-6 | - | TRBV14 | - | TGTGCCAGCAGCCCTTATGGGGTGGGGGGCACTTCACCCCTCCACTTT | CASSPYGVGGTSPLHF
TRBJ2-2 | TRBD1 | TRBV7-2 | few | TGTGCCAGCAGCACCCAAGGACAGGGGCAATCTCGGCTGTTTTTT | CASSTQGQGQSRLFF
TRBJ2-4 | - | TRBV28 | - | TGTGCCAGCAGTTTATATGGGAAAAACATTCAGTACTTC | CASSLYGKNIQYF
TRBJ2-3 | - | TRBV27 | - | TGTGCCAGCAGTCTCCGGGCAGGGATCAGCACAGATACGCAGTATTTT | CASSLRAGISTDTQYF
TRBJ2-3 | TRBD1 | TRBV28 | few | TGTGCCACTCCGGGACAGGGCACAGATACGCAGTATTTT | CATPGQGTDTQYF
TRBJ2-1 | - | TRBV6-5 | - | TGTGCCAGCAGTTACTCGGGGTCAGGGGCCTACCCCCTGTTCTTC | CASSYSGSGAYPLFF
TRBJ1-1 | - | TRBV20-1 | - | TGCAGTGCTAGTGTGGCCGGGACTGAAGCTTTCTTT | CSASVAGTEAFF
TRBJ2-3 | - | TRBV6-4 | - | TGTGCCAGCAGTTTGGGGGCAGGCGGCGCAGATACGCAGTATTTT | CASSLGAGGADTQYF
TRBJ2-7 | - | TRBV4-2 | - | TGTGCCAGCAGCCAAGCTGCTAGCTCCTACGAGCAGTACTTC | CASSQAASSYEQYF
TRBJ2-2 | TRBD2 | TRBV7-9 | - | TGTGCCAGCAGCTTAGCCGGCGGGGGGCCGAACACCGGGGAGCTGTTTTTT | CASSLAGGGPNTGELFF
TRBJ1-2 | - | TRBV7-2 | few | TGTGCCAGCAGCTTAGGTGGGGGGGCGTATGGCTACACCTTC | CASSLGGGAYGYTF
TRBJ2-7 | TRBD2 | TRBV6-2/TRBV6-3 | many | TGTGCCAGCAACTTACCTACTAGCGGGAAAGTCTCCTACGAGCAGTACTTC | CASNLPTSGKVSYEQYF
TRBJ1-1 | - | TRBV7-2 | - | TGTGCCAGCAGCCCTCGGGTCTCGAACACTGAAGCTTTCTTT | CASSPRVSNTEAFF
TRBJ2-7 | TRBD2 | TRBV11-1 | few | TGTGCCAGCAGCCCGAGGGTTCCTAGCGGGGGTCACTGGAACTTC | CASSPRVPSGGHWNF
TRBJ2-5 | TRBD2 | TRBV20-1 | few | TGCAGTGCTTTCTGGACTAGCGGGTCCCCCCCCCAGTACTTC | CSAFWTSGSPPQYF
TRBJ2-2 | TRBD1 | TRBV27 | many | TGTGCCAGCAGACGGACAGGAGGCACCGGGGAGCTGTTTTTT | CASRRTGGTGELFF
TRBJ2-4 | - | TRBV6-1 | few | TGTGCCAGCAGCGAGACACCTCGCCTGGACATTCAGTACTTC | CASSETPRLDIQYF
TRBJ2-5 | - | TRBV9 | - | TGTGCCAGCAGCGTAGGTGAGGAGGGGGCGAGTGAGACCCAGTACTTC | CASSVGEEGASETQYF
TRBJ2-7 | TRBD2 | TRBV9 | - | TGTGCCAGCAGCCAAATGGGACTAGTCGATGACGAGCAGTACTTC | CASSQMGLVDDEQYF